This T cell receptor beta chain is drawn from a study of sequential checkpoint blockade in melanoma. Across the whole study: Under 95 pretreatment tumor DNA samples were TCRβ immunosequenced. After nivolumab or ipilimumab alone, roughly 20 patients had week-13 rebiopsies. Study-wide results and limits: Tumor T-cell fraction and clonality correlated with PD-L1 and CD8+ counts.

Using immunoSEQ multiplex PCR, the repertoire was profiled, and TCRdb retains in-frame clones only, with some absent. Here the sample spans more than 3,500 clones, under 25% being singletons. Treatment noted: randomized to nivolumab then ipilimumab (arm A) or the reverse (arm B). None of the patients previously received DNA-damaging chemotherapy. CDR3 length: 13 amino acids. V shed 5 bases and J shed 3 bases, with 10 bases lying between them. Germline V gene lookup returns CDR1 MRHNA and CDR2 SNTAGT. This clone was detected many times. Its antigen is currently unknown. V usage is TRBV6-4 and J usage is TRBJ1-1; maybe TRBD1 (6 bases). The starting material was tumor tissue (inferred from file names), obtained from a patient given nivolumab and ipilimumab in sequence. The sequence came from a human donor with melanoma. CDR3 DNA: TGTGCCAGCAGTTGGGGGGGCTACACTGAAGCTTTCTTT. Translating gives CASSWGGYTEAFF.